The T cell receptor (beta chain) described here comes from a study of cytomegalovirus exposure and HLA in healthy donors. Germline trimming cut 0 bases from V and 4 bases from J; bases unmatched to any gene: 4. This CDR3 comprises 16 residues. From germline, CDR1 is SGHDN and CDR2 FVKESK. Clones were read by immunoSEQ multiplex PCR, and TCRdb kept only the in-frame ones, dropping some. The profile shows 78,000 or so clones, just under 95% of them singletons. Study-wide results and limits: According to a subsequent analysis, TCR clusters from the first cohort were inclined to appear together in the 110 or so validation repertoires. Rarity held for most TCR sequences, but there were some public TCRs that occurred in many donors.

Comments on this clone: Its antigen remains unidentified.

The donors were in the approximately 120-subject validation cohort, distinct from the approximately 700-subject first cohort. This TCR was sampled from a woman in her late teens or twenties in good health and CMV-seropositive. Sample: PBMCs. V is TRBV14 and J is TRBJ2-7; 12 positions match TRBD1. CDR3 sequence (DNA): TGTGCCAGCAGCCAAGATCCGGGACAGGGGGCTTACGAGCAGTACTTC. Translating gives CASSQDPGQGAYEQYF. Complete variable domain (other parts from reference TRBV14 and TRBJ2-7): EAGVTQFPSHSVIEKGQTVTLRCDPISGHDNLYWYRRVMGKEIKFLLHFVKESKQDESGMPNNRFLAERTGGTYSTLKVQPAELEDSGVYFCASSQDPGQGAYEQYFGPGTRLTVT.